This entry lists 7 T cell receptor beta chains sequenced from one sample in a study of shared clonotypes between healthy human individuals. Measured with immunoSEQ multiplex PCR; TCRdb has only the in-frame clones, and not every one. Among around 690,000 clones listed, roughly 91% were seen once. The sample comprised memory CD8+ T cells from PBMCs. The subset was: CD45RO+ cells pooled with CCR7-negative TemRA cells. Every receptor here comes from a man younger than 35 in good health. Some clones in this sample may be carry-over from other donors' samples.

The chain recombines TRBV6-4 with TRBJ2-2, with 7 positions matching TRBD1. Germline V gene sequence: CDR1 MRHNA, CDR2 SNTAGT. The CDR3 length is 15 residues. V lost 0 bases and J lost 3; bases outside the gene matches: 1. The CDR3 spells CASSDSGTDTGELFF. CDR3 in DNA: TGTGCCAGCAGTGACTCCGGGACAGACACCGGGGAGCTGTTTTTT.

CDR3 sequence: CASSQEGGTEQFF. CDR3 sequence (DNA): TGTGCCAGCAGCCAGGAAGGGGGAACTGAGCAGTTCTTC. The V call is TRBV5-6, the J call TRBJ2-1; D is perhaps TRBD1 (6 bases). The germline V gene has CDR1 SGHDT and CDR2 YYEEEE. The CDR3 is 13 residues long. The V end lost 4 bases, the J end lost 9 bases, and 14 bases lay between the germline ends.

The genes are TRBV28 and TRBJ2-2; 11 bases map to TRBD2. The CDR3 runs 15 residues. V lost 7 bases and J lost 7; bases outside the gene matches: 8. The germline V gene has CDR1 MDHEN and CDR2 SYDVKM. CDR3 amino acids: CASTISGRAHGELFF. In nucleotides, the CDR3 is TGTGCCAGCACTATTAGCGGGAGGGCCCACGGGGAGCTGTTTTTT.

The V call is TRBV5-6, the J call TRBJ1-2, with TRBD1 matching over 10 bases. The V gene's germline CDR1 is SGHDT and CDR2 YYEEEE. The trim removed 0 bases at V and 5 bases at J, leaving 1 base unmatched. The CDR3 is made up of 14 amino acids. The CDR3 DNA reads as TGTGCCAGCAGCTTGGGGACAGGGGGTTATGGCTACACCTTC. Residues: CASSLGTGGYGYTF.

V usage is TRBV7-3 and J usage is TRBJ2-3, with TRBD2 as a possible D gene (6 bases). Germline assignment: CDR1 SGHTA and CDR2 FQGTGA. Trimming left V 4 bases short and J 2 bases short, with 13 bases between. CDR3 length: 15 residues. The CDR3 region has the DNA TGTGCCAGCAGCTCCGGGCCGGGGGACACAGATACGCAGTATTTT. Encoded protein: CASSSGPGDTDTQYF.

V gene TRBV19 combines with J gene TRBJ2-1; TRBD1 matches at 7 bases. The CDR3 is 13 amino acids. CDR1 and CDR2 (germline): LNHDA, SQIVND (reference sequence). The junction had 2 bases not matched to a gene; V was cut back by 6 bases and J by 3 bases. The CDR3 sequence: CASSGTVYNEQFF. The CDR3 DNA reads as TGTGCCAGTAGCGGGACAGTCTACAATGAGCAGTTCTTC.

Only one count was recorded for this clone. The chain recombines TRBV29-1 with TRBJ1-2; maybe TRBD1 (5 bases). Looked up from germline, CDR1 is SQVTM and CDR2 is ANQGSEA. Trimming removed 4 bases from V and 0 bases from J, with 12 bases in between. The CDR3 runs 14 residues. The chain's CDR3 is CSVVGPGANYGYTF. Here the CDR3 DNA reads TGCAGCGTTGTGGGACCGGGAGCTAACTATGGCTACACCTTC.